Listed below are T cell receptor beta chains from one sample, sequenced in a study of T cell changes during pregnancy in multiple sclerosis. Assay used: immunoSEQ multiplex PCR; TCRdb lists only in-frame clones, some missing. The sample lists fewer than 40,000 clones, about 91% seen once, with about 9.5% in the top ten. The sample consisted of CD8+ T cells from peripheral blood mononuclear cells, taken in the first trimester of pregnancy. These receptor sequences come from a female donor with multiple sclerosis, enrolled in a pregnancy study. Each CDR3 is given with its conserved first and last residue. Expanded clones are given a class, and other clones once, few, many or no size at all.

j_gene | abundance | v_gene | CDR3aa
TRBJ1-1 | . | TRBV6-6 | CASGRQVSTEAFF
TRBJ2-1 | . | TRBV2 | CASSGGQGYNEQFF
TRBJ2-4 | . | TRBV13 | CASSLGLAGAVDIQYF
TRBJ2-7 | . | TRBV6-1 | CASRTGTGTYEQYF
TRBJ2-1 | . | TRBV9 | CASRDRVDYEQFF
TRBJ2-1 | . | TRBV1 | CTSSQDGTSGSNEQFF
TRBJ1-3 | once | TRBV9 | CASSASQGLAGNTIYF
TRBJ2-5 | . | TRBV4-3 | CASSQLYDRAQETQYF
TRBJ1-5 | . | TRBV5-6 | CASSLKIDRGSNQPQHF
TRBJ1-2 | . | TRBV27 | CASSLGVAGGNGYTF
TRBJ2-3 | . | TRBV27 | CASSLAAGGGDTQYF
TRBJ2-3 | . | TRBV6-5 | CASTHADTQYF
TRBJ2-7 | . | TRBV23-1 | CASSPNIGGEFNEQYF
TRBJ1-3 | . | TRBV7-9 | CASSLTVAGNTIYF
TRBJ2-7 | . | TRBV7-7 | CASSIGQGANEQYF
TRBJ1-1 | . | TRBV7-6 | CASSFQTGEVTEAFF
TRBJ2-2 | . | TRBV5-6 | CASSLDTGESGELFF
TRBJ2-7 | . | TRBV5-8 | CASSFPGQVTYEQYF
TRBJ2-1 | . | TRBV2 | CASRLAGEGYNEQFF
TRBJ2-3 | . | TRBV12-5 | CASGFYTSGRAGGTDTQYF
TRBJ2-1 | few | TRBV29-1 | CSVEGGVGQFF
TRBJ1-4 | . | TRBV13 | CASSLGRGDRHNEKLFF
TRBJ2-7 | . | TRBV27 | CASSQGQGLYEQYF
TRBJ2-3 | . | TRBV7-3 | CASSQTGGTDTQYF
TRBJ1-5 | . | TRBV13 | CASSFRQGDQPQHF
TRBJ1-1 | . | TRBV7-9 | CASSPTSPGNTEAFF
TRBJ2-1 | . | TRBV7-8 | CASSFDRGNEQFF
TRBJ2-1 | . | TRBV27 | CASSLVQGAFRDEQFF
TRBJ2-1 | . | TRBV19 | CASSPLAGGGANEQFF
TRBJ1-4 | . | TRBV27 | CASSLGGFEKLFF
TRBJ2-2 | . | TRBV7-9 | CASGRLAGETGELFF
TRBJ2-5 | once | TRBV7-8 | CASSFGTGREETQYF